This T cell receptor beta chain stems from a study of shared clonotypes between healthy human individuals. General study points: For naive CD4 cells, roughly 5% of clonotypes were shared across a handful of donors.

Repertoires were generated with immunoSEQ multiplex PCR, while TCRdb's copy carries only in-frame clones and drops some. The table includes a few million clones, approximately 95% detected once. CDR3 length: 16 residues. V was clipped by 1 base and J by 6 bases; unmatched bases: 10. Germline CDR1 SEHNR, CDR2 FQNEAQ (reference sequence). On this clone itself: The antigen is unknown.

The clonotype comes from a man aged 18 to 35 in good health. Some clones in this sample may be carry-over from other donors' samples. This chain connects TRBV7-9 to TRBJ1-1; 8 bases align to TRBD1. Source material: naive CD4+ T cells from PBMCs. Subset defined: CD45RA+ positively selected. The CDR3, as DNA: TGTGCCAGCAGCTTAGAACTCGGGACAGGTTATCCTGAAGCTTTCTTT. As protein: CASSLELGTGYPEAFF. The complete variable domain, with remaining parts taken from reference TRBV7-9 and TRBJ1-1, reads DTGVSQNPRHKITKRGQNVTFRCDPISEHNRLYWYRQTLGQGPEFLTYFQNEAQLEKSRLLSDRFSAERPKGSFSTLEIQRTEQGDSAMYLCASSLELGTGYPEAFFGQGTRLTVV.